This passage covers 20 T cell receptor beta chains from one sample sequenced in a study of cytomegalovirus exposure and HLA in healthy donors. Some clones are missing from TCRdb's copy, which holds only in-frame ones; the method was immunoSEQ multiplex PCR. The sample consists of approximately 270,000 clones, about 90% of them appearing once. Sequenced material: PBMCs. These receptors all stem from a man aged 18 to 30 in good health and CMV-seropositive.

The CDR3 DNA is TGCAGTGCGGGCAGGGGCTACGAGCAGTACTTC. It specifies CSAGRGYEQYF. This chain uses TRBV20-1 with TRBJ2-7, with D possibly being TRBD1 (6 bases). The germline gives CDR1 DFQATT, CDR2 SNEGSKA (reference sequence). Deletions cut 6 bases from V and 3 bases from J, with 9 bases between. This CDR3 has 11 residues.

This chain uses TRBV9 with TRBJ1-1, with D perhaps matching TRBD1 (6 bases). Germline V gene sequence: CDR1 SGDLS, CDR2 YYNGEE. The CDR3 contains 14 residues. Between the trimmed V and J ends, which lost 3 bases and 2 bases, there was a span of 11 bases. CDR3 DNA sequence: TGTGCCAGCAGCGCGCGGGACACTAACACTGAAGCTTTCTTT. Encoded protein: CASSARDTNTEAFF.

The CDR3 DNA is TGCGCCAGCAGCTTGGAATTAGCAGGACAGATCTATGGCTACACCTTC. Protein sequence: CASSLELAGQIYGYTF. V and J are TRBV5-1 and TRBJ1-2, with D perhaps matching TRBD1 (6 bases). V was trimmed by 0 bases and J by 4 bases, leaving 16 bases between them. The V gene's germline CDR1 is SGHRS and CDR2 YFSETQ. The CDR3 sequence is 16 residues long.

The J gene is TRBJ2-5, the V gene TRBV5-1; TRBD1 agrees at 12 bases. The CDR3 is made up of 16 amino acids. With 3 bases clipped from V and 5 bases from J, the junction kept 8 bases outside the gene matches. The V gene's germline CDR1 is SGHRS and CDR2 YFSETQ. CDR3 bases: TGCGCCAGCAGCTCTACCGGGACAGGGGGCGGCGAGACCCAGTACTTC. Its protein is CASSSTGTGGGETQYF.

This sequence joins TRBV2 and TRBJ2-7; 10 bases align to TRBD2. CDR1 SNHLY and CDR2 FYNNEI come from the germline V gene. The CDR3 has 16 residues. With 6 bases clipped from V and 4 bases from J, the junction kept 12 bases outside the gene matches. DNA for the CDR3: TGTGCCAGCAGGGCCTCCTGGGCTAGCGGGAGTTACGAGCAGTACTTC. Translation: CASRASWASGSYEQYF.

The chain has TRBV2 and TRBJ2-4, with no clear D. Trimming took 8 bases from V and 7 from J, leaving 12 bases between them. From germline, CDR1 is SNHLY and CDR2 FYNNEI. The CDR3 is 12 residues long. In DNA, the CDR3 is TGTGCCAGCGGACCGATCGGCAACATTCAGTACTTC. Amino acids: CASGPIGNIQYF.

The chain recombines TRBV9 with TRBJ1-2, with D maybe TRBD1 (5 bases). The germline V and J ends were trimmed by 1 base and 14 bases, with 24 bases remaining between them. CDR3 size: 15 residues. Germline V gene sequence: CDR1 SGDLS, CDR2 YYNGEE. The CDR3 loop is CASSVSGGESYGRTF. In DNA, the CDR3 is TGTGCCAGCAGCGTATCTGGGGGGGAATCCTATGGCCGAACCTTC.

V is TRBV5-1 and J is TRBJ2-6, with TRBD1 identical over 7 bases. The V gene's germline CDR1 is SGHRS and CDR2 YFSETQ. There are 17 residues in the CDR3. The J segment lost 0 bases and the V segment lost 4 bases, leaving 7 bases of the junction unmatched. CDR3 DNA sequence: TGCGCCAGCAGCCCGAACCGACAGGGCTCTGGGGCCAACGTCCTGACTTTC. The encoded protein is CASSPNRQGSGANVLTF. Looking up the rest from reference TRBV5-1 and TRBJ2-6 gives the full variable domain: KAGVTQTPRYLIKTRGQQVTLSCSPISGHRSVSWYQQTPGQGLQFLFEYFSETQRNKGNFPGRFSGRQFSNSRSEMNVSTLELGDSALYLCASSPNRQGSGANVLTFGAGSRLTVL.

Written as DNA, the CDR3 is TGTGCCAGCAGCTTCAGGGTCTCTGGGGCCAACGTCCTGACTTTC. This gives the protein CASSFRVSGANVLTF. The chain recombines TRBV7-9 with TRBJ2-6; a weak D match, TRBD1 (5 bases). Per the germline V gene, CDR1 is SEHNR and CDR2 is FQNEAQ (reference sequence). Trimming pared 3 bases from V and 0 bases from J, leaving 6 bases between. This CDR3 comprises 15 residues.

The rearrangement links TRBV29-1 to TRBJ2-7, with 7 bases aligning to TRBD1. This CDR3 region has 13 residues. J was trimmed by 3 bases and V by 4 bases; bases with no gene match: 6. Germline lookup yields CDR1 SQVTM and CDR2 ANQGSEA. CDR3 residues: CSVGFTGVYEQYF. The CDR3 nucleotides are TGCAGCGTTGGGTTCACAGGGGTCTACGAGCAGTACTTC.

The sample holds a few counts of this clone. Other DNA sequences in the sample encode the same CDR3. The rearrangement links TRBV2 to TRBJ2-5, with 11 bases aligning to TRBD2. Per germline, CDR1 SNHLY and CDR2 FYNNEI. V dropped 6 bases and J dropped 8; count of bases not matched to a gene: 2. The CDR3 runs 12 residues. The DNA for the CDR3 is TGTGCCAGCAGGACTAGCGGGACAACCCAGTACTTC. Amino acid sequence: CASRTSGTTQYF.

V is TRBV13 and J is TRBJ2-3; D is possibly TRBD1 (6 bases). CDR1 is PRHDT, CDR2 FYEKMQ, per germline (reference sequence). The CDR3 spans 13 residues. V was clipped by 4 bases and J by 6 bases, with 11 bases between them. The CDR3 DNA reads TGTGCCAGCAGCTCCCGGACAGTTGATACGCAGTATTTT. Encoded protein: CASSSRTVDTQYF.

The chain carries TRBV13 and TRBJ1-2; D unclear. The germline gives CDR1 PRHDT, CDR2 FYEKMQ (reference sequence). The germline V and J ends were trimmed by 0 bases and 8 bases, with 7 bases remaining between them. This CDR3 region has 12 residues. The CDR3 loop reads CASSLGRPGYTF. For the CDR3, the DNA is TGTGCCAGCAGCTTAGGACGACCCGGCTACACCTTC.

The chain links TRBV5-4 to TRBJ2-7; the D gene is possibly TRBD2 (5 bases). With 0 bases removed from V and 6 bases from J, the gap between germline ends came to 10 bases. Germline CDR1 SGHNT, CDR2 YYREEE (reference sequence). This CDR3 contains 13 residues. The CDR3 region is CASSLEVGGEQYF. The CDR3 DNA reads TGTGCCAGCAGCTTGGAGGTAGGAGGCGAGCAGTACTTC. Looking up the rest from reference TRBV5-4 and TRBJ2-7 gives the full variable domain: ETGVTQSPTHLIKTRGQQVTLRCSSQSGHNTVSWYQQALGQGPQFIFQYYREEENGRGNFPPRFSGLQFPNYSSELNVNALELDDSALYLCASSLEVGGEQYFGPGTRLTVT.

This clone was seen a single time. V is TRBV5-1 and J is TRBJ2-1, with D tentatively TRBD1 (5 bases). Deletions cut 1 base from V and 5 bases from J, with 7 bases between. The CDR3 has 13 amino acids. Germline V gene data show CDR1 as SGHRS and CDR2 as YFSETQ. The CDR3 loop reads CASSLTGNNEQFF. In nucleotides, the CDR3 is TGCGCCAGCAGCTTGACAGGAAACAATGAGCAGTTCTTC.

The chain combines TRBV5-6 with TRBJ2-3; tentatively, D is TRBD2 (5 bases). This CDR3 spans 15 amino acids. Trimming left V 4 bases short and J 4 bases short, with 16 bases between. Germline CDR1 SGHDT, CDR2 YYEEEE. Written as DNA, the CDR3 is TGTGCCAGCAGCCAACTAGGGAGAGGGCCAGATACGCAGTATTTT. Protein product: CASSQLGRGPDTQYF.

CDR3 DNA: TGTGCCAGCACCTGGGGGGGGGAGACCCAGTACTTC. Translating it yields CASTWGGETQYF. The chain has TRBV2 and TRBJ2-5; TRBD2 agrees at 7 bases. Trimming removed 7 bases from V and 5 bases from J; junction bases left unmatched: 4. Germline loops: CDR1 SNHLY, CDR2 FYNNEI. The CDR3 totals 12 residues.

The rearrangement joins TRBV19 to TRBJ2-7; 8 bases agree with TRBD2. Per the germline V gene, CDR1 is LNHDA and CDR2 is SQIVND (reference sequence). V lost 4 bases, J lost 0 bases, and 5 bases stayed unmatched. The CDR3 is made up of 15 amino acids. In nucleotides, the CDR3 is TGTGCCAGTAGTAGGAAAGCGGGAGACTCCTACGAGCAGTACTTC. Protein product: CASSRKAGDSYEQYF.

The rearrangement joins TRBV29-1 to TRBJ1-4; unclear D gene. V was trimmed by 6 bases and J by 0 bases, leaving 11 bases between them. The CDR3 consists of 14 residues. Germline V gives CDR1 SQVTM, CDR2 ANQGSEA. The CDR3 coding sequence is TGCAGCGTCGCCACTGGGGCAACTAATGAAAAACTGTTTTTT. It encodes CSVATGATNEKLFF.

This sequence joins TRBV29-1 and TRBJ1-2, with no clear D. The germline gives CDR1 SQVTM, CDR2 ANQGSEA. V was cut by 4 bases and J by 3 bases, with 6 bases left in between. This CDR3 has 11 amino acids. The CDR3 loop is CSVAADYGYTF. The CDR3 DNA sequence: TGCAGCGTTGCCGCCGACTATGGCTACACCTTC.